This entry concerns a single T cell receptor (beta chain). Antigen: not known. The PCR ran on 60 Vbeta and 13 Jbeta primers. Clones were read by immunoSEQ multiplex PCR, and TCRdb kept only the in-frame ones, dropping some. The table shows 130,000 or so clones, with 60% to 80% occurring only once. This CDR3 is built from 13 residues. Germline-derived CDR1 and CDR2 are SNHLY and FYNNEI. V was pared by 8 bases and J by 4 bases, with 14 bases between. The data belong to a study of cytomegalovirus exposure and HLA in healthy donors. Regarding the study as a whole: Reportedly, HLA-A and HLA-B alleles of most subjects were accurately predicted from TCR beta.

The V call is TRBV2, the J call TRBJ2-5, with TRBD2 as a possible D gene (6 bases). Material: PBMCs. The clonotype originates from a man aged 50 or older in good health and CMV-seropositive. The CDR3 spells CASYWGGGETQYF. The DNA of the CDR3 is TGTGCCAGCTATTGGGGAGGCGGAGAGACCCAGTACTTC.